This passage covers 19 T cell receptor beta chains from one sample sequenced in a study of T cell repertoires in cytomegalovirus infection. Their recognized antigens are unknown. TCRdb re-called the reads through MiXCR, storing one row per CDR3 protein. This table holds 90,000 to 120,000 distinct CDR3 sequences, roughly two fifths found once. The sequencing here drew on CD8+ T cells from cultured PBMCs, taken from culture after CMV antigen stimulation. These receptors were collected from a human donor in good health (CMV status not recorded). Some clones in this sample may be carry-over from other donors' samples.

The chain combines TRBV19 with TRBJ2-5, with 9 nucleotides matching TRBD1. The V gene end was trimmed by 7 bases and the J gene end by 5 bases; junction bases not matched to a gene: 5. This CDR3 region has 13 residues. Germline CDR1 reads LNHDA; CDR2 reads SQIVND (reference sequence). DNA for the CDR3: TGTGCCAGTACCCGGACAGGGGCTGAGACCCAGTACTTC. Residues: CASTRTGAETQYF.

This clonotype was recorded a few times. The chain is built from TRBV28 and TRBJ1-3; 7 nucleotides agree with TRBD1. This CDR3 comprises 14 residues. The germline CDR1 and CDR2 sequences are MDHEN and SYDVKM. V shed 3 bases, J shed 3 bases, and the junction held 2 bases outside the gene matches. The CDR3 loop is CASSFDRDGNTIYF. CDR3 in DNA: TGTGCCAGCAGTTTCGACAGGGATGGAAACACCATATATTTT. Looking up the rest from reference TRBV28 and TRBJ1-3 gives the full variable domain: DVKVTQSSRYLVKRTGEKVFLECVQDMDHENMFWYRQDPGLGLRLIYFSYDVKMKEKGDIPEGYSVSREKKERFSLILESASTNQTSMYLCASSFDRDGNTIYFGEGSWLTVV.

The chain combines TRBV27 with TRBJ1-1; no definite D call. Germline CDR1 is MNHEY and CDR2 is SMNVEV (reference sequence). V lost 0 bases and J 0 bases, leaving 5 bases between the germline ends. CDR3 length equals 14 residues. CDR3 protein: CASSLSIMNTEAFF. CDR3 coding DNA: TGTGCCAGCAGTTTATCGATCATGAACACTGAAGCTTTCTTT.

This clonotype was counted ten times or more. This chain joins TRBV19 and TRBJ1-1; D ambiguous. This CDR3 is built from 12 residues. The V end lost 3 bases, the J end lost 9 bases, and 11 bases lay between the germline ends. The germline V gene has CDR1 LNHDA and CDR2 SQIVND (reference sequence). The CDR3 sequence: CASSIPWEKAFF. The CDR3 region has the DNA TGTGCCAGTAGTATTCCCTGGGAGAAAGCTTTCTTT.

This clonotype came up a few times. The chain has TRBV27 and TRBJ2-2; TRBD2 agrees at 15 bases. The CDR3 loop spans 19 amino acids. Germline V gives CDR1 MNHEY, CDR2 SMNVEV (reference sequence). Trimming removed 3 bases from V and 7 bases from J; junction bases left unmatched: 12. This chain's CDR3 is CASSFLLPGLAGGNGELFF. The CDR3 nucleotides are TGTGCCAGCAGTTTCCTCCTCCCGGGACTAGCGGGGGGAAACGGGGAGCTGTTTTTT.

The CDR3 protein is CASSLGDSAYEQYF. The CDR3 DNA reads as TGTGCCAGCAGCCTCGGGGACAGCGCCTACGAGCAGTACTTC. The gene calls are TRBV7-2 and TRBJ2-7, with 7 nucleotides matching TRBD1. Trimming took 5 bases from V and 2 from J; bases not matched to a gene: 6. The CDR3 sequence is 14 residues long. Germline lookup yields CDR1 SGHTA and CDR2 FQGNSA.

This clonotype was observed a few times. The rearrangement joins TRBV24-1 to TRBJ2-3; 10 positions agree with TRBD2. V gave up 1 base and J gave up 5 bases; unmatched junction bases: 8. CDR1 is KGHDR, CDR2 SFDVKD, per germline. The CDR3 is made up of 17 amino acids. This chain's CDR3 is CATSDFVSGGAGDTQYF. In DNA form, the CDR3 reads TGTGCCACCAGTGATTTTGTGAGCGGGGGGGCCGGAGATACGCAGTATTTT.

This clonotype showed up many times. The chain recombines TRBV20-1 with TRBJ2-1, with TRBD2 matching 10 bases. The CDR3 length is 17 residues. Germline CDR1 is DFQATT and CDR2 is SNEGSKA (reference sequence). V dropped 4 bases and J dropped 5; count of bases not matched to a gene: 14. The CDR3 DNA reads TGCAGTGCTACCGATTATATGAGACTAGCGGGTAACAATGAGCAGTTCTTC. Encoded protein: CSATDYMRLAGNNEQFF.

This clonotype was counted ten times or more. The chain is built from TRBV7-9 and TRBJ2-7; TRBD1 aligns across 7 bases. The CDR3 runs to 15 residues. The J segment lost 4 bases and the V segment lost 4 bases, leaving 10 bases of the junction unmatched. CDR1 and CDR2 from the germline V gene are SEHNR and FQNEAQ (reference sequence). The CDR3: CASSYPGQSFYEQYF. The DNA of the CDR3 is TGTGCCAGCAGCTACCCGGGACAGAGTTTTTACGAGCAGTACTTC.

This clonotype came up a few times. The chain recombines TRBV7-9 with TRBJ2-5, with 10 positions matching TRBD1. J lost 5 bases, V lost 3 bases, and 9 bases had no gene match. The CDR3 is made up of 16 amino acids. Germline CDR1 SEHNR, CDR2 FQNEAQ (reference sequence). CDR3 nucleotides: TGTGCCAGCAGCTTGCGCGACAGGGGGCATGGGGAGACCCAGTACTTC. Its protein product is CASSLRDRGHGETQYF.

This chain connects TRBV6-5 to TRBJ1-5, with D hard to call. V was trimmed by 6 bases and J by 3 bases, leaving 9 bases between them. CDR1 is MNHEY, CDR2 SVGAGI, per germline. The CDR3 extends over 13 amino acids. The chain's CDR3 is CASSQAFNQPQHF. CDR3 sequence (DNA): TGTGCCAGCAGCCAAGCCTTCAATCAGCCCCAGCATTTT.

The rearrangement uses TRBV20-1 and TRBJ2-1; D unresolved. Germline assignment: CDR1 DFQATT and CDR2 SNEGSKA (reference sequence). This CDR3 contains 12 residues. V gave up 0 bases and J gave up 7 bases, with 7 bases separating them. In nucleotides, the CDR3 is TGCAGTGCTAGAGATACTGGAAATGAGCAGTTCTTC. It specifies CSARDTGNEQFF.

This clonotype was recorded a few times. The gene calls are TRBV12-3 or TRBV12-4 and TRBJ2-7; weak D call: TRBD1 (6 bases). The CDR3 length is 12 residues. V shed 5 bases and J shed 4 bases, with 9 bases lying between them. The CDR3 region has the DNA TGTGCCAGCAGTCCACAGGGATACGAGCAGTACTTC. It specifies CASSPQGYEQYF.

By its share, this clonotype is medium-sized (0.01 to 0.1%). V usage is TRBV28 and J usage is TRBJ2-5, with 8 bases matching TRBD1. This CDR3 comprises 16 residues. Germline CDR1 MDHEN, CDR2 SYDVKM. J lost 0 bases, V lost 5 bases, and 8 bases had no gene match. The CDR3 nucleotides are TGTGCCAGCAGTGGGGGGACAGGAACGTACCAAGAGACCCAGTACTTC. It is translated as CASSGGTGTYQETQYF.

The V and J genes are TRBV28 and TRBJ2-5; 9 bases match TRBD1. Trimming removed 4 bases from V and 2 bases from J; junction bases left unmatched: 8. Per germline, CDR1 MDHEN and CDR2 SYDVKM. CDR3 size: 16 residues. Here the CDR3 DNA reads TGTGCCAGCAGTTCCTCGGACAGGGGCGTACAAGAGACCCAGTACTTC. Translation: CASSSSDRGVQETQYF. Filled out from reference TRBV28 and TRBJ2-5, the complete variable domain reads DVKVTQSSRYLVKRTGEKVFLECVQDMDHENMFWYRQDPGLGLRLIYFSYDVKMKEKGDIPEGYSVSREKKERFSLILESASTNQTSMYLCASSSSDRGVQETQYFGPGTRLLVL.

This chain links TRBV29-1 with TRBJ1-1, with D unclear. The CDR3 consists of 10 residues. The V gene lost 4 bases and the J gene lost 2 bases, with 2 bases spanning the gap. Germline assignment: CDR1 SQVTM and CDR2 ANQGSEA. Here the CDR3 reads CSVANTEAFF. In DNA form, the CDR3 reads TGCAGCGTTGCAAACACTGAAGCTTTCTTT. Complete variable domain (other parts from reference TRBV29-1 and TRBJ1-1): SAVISQKPSRDICQRGTSLTIQCQVDSQVTMMFWYRQQPGQSLTLIATANQGSEATYESGFVIDKFPISRPNLTFSTLTVSNMSPEDSSIYLCSVANTEAFFGQGTRLTVV.

The rearrangement joins TRBV15 to TRBJ1-1; D remains ambiguous. Germline V gene data show CDR1 as LNHNV and CDR2 as YYDKDF (reference sequence). The CDR3 extends over 13 amino acids. With 3 bases removed from V and 4 bases from J, the gap between germline ends came to 9 bases. In DNA form, the CDR3 reads TGTGCCACCAGCAGTCTGGAGGGCACTGAAGCTTTCTTT. Encoded protein: CATSSLEGTEAFF.

This clonotype was observed a few times. J is TRBJ2-1 and V is TRBV5-5; 11 bases map to TRBD1. J was trimmed by 10 bases and V by 1 base; bases with no gene match: 7. The CDR3 length is 15 residues. CDR1 and CDR2 (germline): SGHKS, YYEKEE (reference sequence). The CDR3 bases are TGTGCCAGCAGCTTGAGGGGACAGGGGGATTGGGAGCAGTTCTTC. It specifies CASSLRGQGDWEQFF.

This clonotype turned up a few times. The chain joins TRBV4-1 to TRBJ1-1, with TRBD1 matching over 11 bases. Trimming at V came to 4 bases and at J to 11 bases, leaving 3 bases not matched to a gene. Per the germline V gene, CDR1 is MGHRA and CDR2 is YSYEKL. CDR3 size: 12 residues. As DNA, the CDR3 is TGCGCCAGCAGCCCGGACAGGGGGCCGGCTTTCTTT. Its protein is CASSPDRGPAFF.